This TCR beta chain was observed in a study of blood T cell repertoires in COVID-19. About the research overall: Samples of COVID-19 (acute and convalescent) were obtained from the United States, Italy and Spain. T cells, B-cell-depleted T cells, or PBMCs supplied cDNA or gDNA.

The sample holds a few counts of this clone. In the source study's methods: Scientists estimated how many nucleated cells there were by amplifying reference gene primers. Profiled with immunoSEQ multiplex PCR; TCRdb holds only in-frame clones, not every one. The V and J calls and the clone size are those of that table, but D and trimming were determined from the DNA. The sample holds around 180,000 clones, roughly nine tenths seen once. This CDR3 has 15 amino acids. Deletions cut 3 bases from V and 7 bases from J, with 13 bases between. Germline values: CDR1 SGHTA, CDR2 FQGNSA. The V call is TRBV7-2, the J call TRBJ1-6; D is perhaps TRBD1 (5 bases). The specimen was peripheral blood. The receptor was isolated from an older man with active or convalescent COVID-19. As DNA, the CDR3 is TGTGCCAGCAGCTTTACCGGGACTAAAAATTCACCCCTCCACTTT. Its translation: CASSFTGTKNSPLHF.